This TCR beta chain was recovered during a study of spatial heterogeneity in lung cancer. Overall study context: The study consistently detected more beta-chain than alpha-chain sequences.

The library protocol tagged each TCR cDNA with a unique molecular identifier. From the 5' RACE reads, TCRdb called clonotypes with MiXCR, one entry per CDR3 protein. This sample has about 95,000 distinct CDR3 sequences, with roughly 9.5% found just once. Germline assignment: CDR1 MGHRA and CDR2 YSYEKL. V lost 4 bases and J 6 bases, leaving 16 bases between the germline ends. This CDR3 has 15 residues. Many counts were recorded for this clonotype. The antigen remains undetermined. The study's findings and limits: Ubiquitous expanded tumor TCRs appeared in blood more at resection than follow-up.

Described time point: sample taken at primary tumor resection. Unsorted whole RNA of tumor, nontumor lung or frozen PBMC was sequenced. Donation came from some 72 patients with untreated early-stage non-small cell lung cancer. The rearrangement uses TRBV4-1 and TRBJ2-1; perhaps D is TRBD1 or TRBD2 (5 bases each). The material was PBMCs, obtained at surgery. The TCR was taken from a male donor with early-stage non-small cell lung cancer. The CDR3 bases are TGCGCCAGCAGCCTAAAAGGGTGGGACGGCAATGAGCAGTTCTTC. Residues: CASSLKGWDGNEQFF.